A single sample is the source of the 27 T cell receptor beta chains below, sequenced in a study of T-cell reconstitution after alpha-beta-depleted transplantation in children. Unique molecular identifiers were used to barcode this TCRbeta library. TCRdb reprocessed the PCR reads via MiXCR and lists one record per CDR3 protein. The sample lists 300,000 to 350,000 distinct CDR3 sequences, roughly 17% occurring once. The specimen was PBMCs, mostly from graft donor cells, collected 360 days after TCRalphabeta/CD19-depleted stem cell transplant. The receptors come from a male patient between 2 and 10 years old who had a stem cell transplant for acute lymphoblastic leukemia, so the T cells may come from the graft donor.

This clonotype appeared a few times. The chain links TRBV12-3 or TRBV12-4 to TRBJ2-1; TRBD2 agrees at 8 bases. V dropped 7 bases and J dropped 3; count of bases not matched to a gene: 8. There are 15 residues in the CDR3. The CDR3 protein is CASNGGLAGYNEQFF. The CDR3 bases are TGTGCCAGCAACGGGGGTCTAGCGGGCTACAATGAGCAGTTCTTC.

This clonotype has only a few counts. V usage is TRBV4-3 and J usage is TRBJ2-7; the D gene could be TRBD1 or TRBD2 (7 bases each). This CDR3 has 14 residues. CDR1 LGHNA and CDR2 YSLEER come from the germline V gene. V dropped 1 base and J dropped 7 bases, with 14 bases sitting between them. The CDR3 protein is CASSQGEGAGEQYF. The CDR3 nucleotides read TGCGCCAGCAGCCAAGGGGAGGGGGCGGGAGAGCAGTACTTC.

This clonotype was recorded many times. This chain links TRBV4-1 with TRBJ1-1; D gene uncertain. The length of the CDR3 is 18 residues. Germline V CDR1 and CDR2: MGHRA, YSYEKL. V was cut by 0 bases and J by 0 bases, with 17 bases left in between. In DNA, the CDR3 is TGCGCCAGCAGCCAAGAGTGGGGTTACAGCCTAATGAACACTGAAGCTTTCTTT. Protein: CASSQEWGYSLMNTEAFF.

This clonotype was seen repeatedly, ten times or more. The chain carries TRBV5-1 and TRBJ2-5; 7 bases map to TRBD2. The CDR3 length is 15 residues. Germline V gives CDR1 SGHRS, CDR2 YFSETQ. The trim removed 3 bases at V and 3 bases at J, leaving 8 bases unmatched. The DNA of the CDR3 is TGCGCCAGCAGCTCAGCGGGGAGGGCTGAAGAGACCCAGTACTTC. It is translated as CASSSAGRAEETQYF.

The genes are TRBV28 and TRBJ2-1; 8 bases line up with TRBD1. V lost 0 bases, J lost 5 bases, and 6 bases stayed unmatched. The CDR3 covers 16 residues. The germline V gene has CDR1 MDHEN and CDR2 SYDVKM. The CDR3 bases are TGTGCCAGCAGTTTATGGGGACAGGTGGGTCACAATGAGCAGTTCTTC. Translating it yields CASSLWGQVGHNEQFF.

The CDR3: CASSLESRTVANTGELFF. The CDR3 DNA is TGTGCCAGCAGTTTGGAATCCCGGACAGTCGCGAACACCGGGGAGCTGTTTTTT. The chain combines TRBV28 with TRBJ2-2; D is possibly TRBD1 (6 bases). Per germline, CDR1 MDHEN and CDR2 SYDVKM. Trimming pared 3 bases from V and 0 bases from J, leaving 17 bases between. The CDR3 has 18 residues. Filled out from reference TRBV28 and TRBJ2-2, the complete variable domain reads DVKVTQSSRYLVKRTGEKVFLECVQDMDHENMFWYRQDPGLGLRLIYFSYDVKMKEKGDIPEGYSVSREKKERFSLILESASTNQTSMYLCASSLESRTVANTGELFFGEGSRLTVL.

The table lists this clonotype with a few counts. This chain uses TRBV6-4 with TRBJ2-1; D remains ambiguous. Per germline, CDR1 MRHNA and CDR2 SNTAGT. V was pared by 3 bases and J by 0 bases, with 9 bases between. CDR3 length equals 15 residues. The CDR3 here is CASSETPASYNEQFF. CDR3 bases: TGTGCCAGCAGTGAGACCCCCGCCTCCTACAATGAGCAGTTCTTC.

This clonotype occurred many times. V usage is TRBV12-3 or TRBV12-4 and J usage is TRBJ2-1, with D hard to call. The V gene lost 3 bases and the J gene lost 2 bases, with 8 bases spanning the gap. The CDR3 runs to 14 residues. Written as DNA, the CDR3 is TGTGCCAGCAGTTTTCTGCTCGCCTACAATGAGCAGTTCTTC. Its protein is CASSFLLAYNEQFF.

This clonotype occurred a few times. This chain uses TRBV28 with TRBJ2-7; possibly TRBD2 for D (5 bases). From germline, CDR1 is MDHEN and CDR2 SYDVKM. CDR3 size: 13 residues. V was pared by 8 bases and J by 0 bases, with 11 bases between. CDR3 sequence: CASGEPGSYEQYF. CDR3 nucleotides: TGTGCCAGCGGGGAGCCCGGCTCCTACGAGCAGTACTTC.

This clonotype was recorded a few times. The V and J genes are TRBV12-3 or TRBV12-4 and TRBJ2-3; D call uncertain. Trimming left V 3 bases short and J 4 bases short, with 11 bases between. CDR3 length equals 14 residues. The CDR3 sequence is CASSLNPLPDTQYF. DNA of the CDR3: TGTGCCAGCAGTTTGAACCCTCTACCAGATACGCAGTATTTT.

This clonotype turned up a few times. The V call is TRBV20-1, the J call TRBJ2-7; D perhaps matches TRBD2 (5 bases). Germline CDR1 reads DFQATT; CDR2 reads SNEGSKA (reference sequence). Trimming left V 0 bases short and J 0 bases short, with 12 bases between. The CDR3 runs 15 residues. CDR3 bases: TGCAGTGCTAGAGATGGTGGGAGTATCTCCTACGAGCAGTACTTC. Encoded protein: CSARDGGSISYEQYF.

This clonotype was seen only a few times. The chain is built from TRBV7-9 and TRBJ2-1; 7 bases align to TRBD1. Germline loops: CDR1 SEHNR, CDR2 FQNEAQ (reference sequence). CDR3 length: 16 residues. V shed 6 bases, J shed 5 bases, and the junction held 13 bases outside the gene matches. The DNA of the CDR3 is TGTGCCAGCAGAGCCACCGGGACAGAGAACAACAATGAGCAGTTCTTC. The encoded protein is CASRATGTENNNEQFF.

This clonotype turned up a few times. CDR3 protein: CASSSSGMPLSYEQYF. The CDR3 bases are TGTGCCAGCAGCTCGTCGGGGATGCCACTTTCCTACGAGCAGTACTTC. The V gene is TRBV7-9, the J gene TRBJ2-7, with D possibly TRBD2 on 5 matching bases. V was pared by 4 bases and J by 1 base, with 17 bases between. The CDR3 is 16 residues long. Germline V gene lookup returns CDR1 SEHNR and CDR2 FQNEAQ (reference sequence).

This clonotype came up a few times. The rearrangement uses TRBV6-5 and TRBJ2-7; 7 bases align to TRBD1. The V and J ends lost 2 bases and 6 bases, in that order; junction bases with no gene match: 7. CDR1 is MNHEY and CDR2 is SVGAGI in the germline V gene. The CDR3 is 14 residues long. Here the CDR3 reads CASSYQGTVFEQYF. In DNA, the CDR3 is TGTGCCAGCAGTTACCAGGGGACAGTTTTCGAGCAGTACTTC.

The rearrangement links TRBV12-3 or TRBV12-4 to TRBJ1-2; D may be TRBD1 (6 bases). The length of the CDR3 is 14 residues. V lost 1 base to trimming and J lost 4 bases, with 10 bases between them. The CDR3 DNA is TGTGCCAGCAGTTTAGGAGACAGGCGCTATGGCTACACCTTC. Translation: CASSLGDRRYGYTF.

A remark on this clonotype: A read error may explain this, as a much larger clone is one base away. Likely a read error: the CDR3 ends without its conserved phenylalanine or tryptophan. The rearrangement joins TRBV20-1 to TRBJ1-1; D is unclear. In germline, CDR1 is DFQATT, CDR2 SNEGSKA (reference sequence). The V and J ends lost 6 bases and 4 bases respectively, with 12 bases between them. This CDR3 has 12 residues. This CDR3 is CSAKEAGTEAFS. The CDR3 region has the DNA TGCAGTGCCAAAGAAGCGGGCACTGAAGCTTTCTCT.

This clonotype was seen ten or more times. The chain carries TRBV10-3 and TRBJ2-7; 7 bases line up with TRBD2. Per the germline V gene, CDR1 is ENHRY and CDR2 is SYGVKD. J gave up 1 base and V 5 bases, and 5 bases lay outside the gene matches. CDR3 length equals 14 residues. The CDR3 sequence is CAISRASGSYEQYF. CDR3 bases: TGTGCCATCAGTAGGGCTAGCGGTTCCTACGAGCAGTACTTC.

This clonotype has more than one count but fewer than ten. The V gene is TRBV5-1, the J gene TRBJ2-1; 7 bases are shared with TRBD2. Per germline, CDR1 SGHRS and CDR2 YFSETQ. This CDR3 has 17 residues. Trimming took 0 bases from V and 4 from J; bases not matched to a gene: 10. CDR3 loop: CASSLELWRELYNEQFF. The CDR3 DNA reads as TGCGCCAGCAGCTTGGAATTATGGCGGGAGTTATACAATGAGCAGTTCTTC.

This clonotype was detected once. This rearrangement joins TRBV5-1 to TRBJ2-7; possibly TRBD1 or TRBD2 for D (5 bases each). Germline CDR1 is SGHRS and CDR2 is YFSETQ. Trimming shortened V by 1 base and J by 5 bases, and 19 bases separated the two germline ends. The CDR3 is 16 amino acids. This CDR3 is CASSLPFKGRGNEQYF. CDR3 sequence (DNA): TGCGCCAGCAGCTTGCCTTTCAAGGGGAGAGGGAACGAGCAGTACTTC. The variable domain in full, completed from reference TRBV5-1 and TRBJ2-7, reads KAGVTQTPRYLIKTRGQQVTLSCSPISGHRSVSWYQQTPGQGLQFLFEYFSETQRNKGNFPGRFSGRQFSNSRSEMNVSTLELGDSALYLCASSLPFKGRGNEQYFGPGTRLTVT.

This clonotype was picked up a small number of times. V is TRBV25-1 and J is TRBJ1-2; the D gene is possibly TRBD1 (5 bases). V dropped 7 bases and J dropped 7 bases, with 34 bases sitting between them. Germline V lookup: CDR1 MGHDK, CDR2 SYGVNS. The CDR3 spans 19 residues. The DNA of the CDR3 is TGTGCCAGCAATAGGGGTGCGGCGGCAGGGTTGGTAGTTTTCTCTGGCTACACCTTC. Translation: CASNRGAAAGLVVFSGYTF.

This clonotype was recorded many times. The CDR3 DNA follows: TGCAGCGCCCAACGGGTTTCGAACACCGGGGAGCTGTTTTTT. It encodes CSAQRVSNTGELFF. The V call is TRBV29-1, the J call TRBJ2-2; D remains ambiguous. With 7 bases removed from V and 0 bases from J, the gap between germline ends came to 12 bases. CDR3 length equals 14 residues. In germline, CDR1 is SQVTM, CDR2 ANQGSEA.

This clonotype has just a few counts. This chain connects TRBV4-3 to TRBJ2-5; D might be TRBD1 (5 bases). The V end lost 4 bases, the J end lost 7 bases, and 13 bases lay between the germline ends. CDR3 length: 13 amino acids. The V gene's germline CDR1 is LGHNA and CDR2 YSLEER. The CDR3 DNA reads as TGCGCCAGCAGCCGAACAGGTGGGGCGACCCAGTACTTC. Encoded protein: CASSRTGGATQYF.

This clonotype was recorded at least ten times. The chain uses TRBV27 and TRBJ2-7; TRBD1 agrees at 9 bases. The CDR3 runs to 14 residues. The trim removed 3 bases at V and 2 bases at J, leaving 2 bases unmatched. Germline loops: CDR1 MNHEY, CDR2 SMNVEV (reference sequence). Here the CDR3 reads CASSFGQGTYEQYF. The CDR3 DNA is TGTGCCAGCAGTTTTGGACAGGGGACCTACGAGCAGTACTTC.

This clonotype was recorded a few times. The V gene is TRBV28, the J gene TRBJ2-7; D might be TRBD1 (6 bases). V dropped 2 bases and J dropped 5 bases, with 13 bases sitting between them. This CDR3 spans 14 amino acids. The germline gives CDR1 MDHEN, CDR2 SYDVKM. The CDR3 loop is CASSLGVGGHEQYF. The CDR3 DNA follows: TGTGCCAGCAGTTTAGGGGTTGGGGGCCACGAGCAGTACTTC.

This clonotype has a handful of counts. This CDR3 is CADLNTEAFF. The CDR3 DNA follows: TGTGCAGACCTGAACACTGAAGCTTTCTTT. This chain connects TRBV7-9 to TRBJ1-1; no firm D call. Germline assignment: CDR1 SEHNR and CDR2 FQNEAQ (reference sequence). The CDR3 runs to 10 residues.

This clonotype was picked up many times. This sequence joins TRBV7-9 and TRBJ2-2; tentatively, D is TRBD2 (6 bases). There are 14 residues in the CDR3. V dropped 5 bases and J dropped 0 bases, with 7 bases sitting between them. CDR1 is SEHNR and CDR2 is FQNEAQ in the germline V gene (reference sequence). CDR3 DNA: TGTGCCAGCAGCGGGACTTCGAACACCGGGGAGCTGTTTTTT. Its translation is CASSGTSNTGELFF.

V usage is TRBV30 and J usage is TRBJ1-4, with 7 bases fitting TRBD1. V dropped 3 bases and J dropped 0; count of bases not matched to a gene: 10. The CDR3 totals 17 residues. Germline V lookup: CDR1 GTSNPN, CDR2 SVGIG (reference sequence). CDR3 nucleotides: TGTGCCTGGAGGAGGGGGCTTGCCTTAACAACTAATGAAAAACTGTTTTTT. It is translated as CAWRRGLALTTNEKLFF.